This record looks at one TCR beta chain sequence and its context. Antigen specificity is unknown. These data originate in a study of regulatory T cells. Study-wide findings and caveats: Regulatory T cells from CD3G-deficient patients were less diverse than autologous conventional CD4+ cells and control regulatory cells.

Trimming stripped 6 bases from V and 6 bases from J, with 11 bases between. CDR3 size: 13 residues. Germline CDR1 reads ENHRY; CDR2 reads SYGVKD. The PCR used 52 TRBV and 13 TRBJ primers. Profiled with immunoSEQ multiplex PCR; TCRdb holds only in-frame clones, not every one. The sample includes some 6,100 clones, 85% to 90% of them seen just once. The receptor was isolated from a person aged 18 to 35 with CD3G deficiency. Specimen: CD4+ Tregs sorted from blood. J is TRBJ2-2 and V is TRBV10-3; no clear D gene. As DNA, the CDR3 is TGTGCCATCAGCCGAGTGGGCCCCGGGGAGCTGTTTTTT. Translated, it gives CAISRVGPGELFF.